This T cell receptor beta chain was profiled in a study of OX40 agonist ivuxolimab in advanced cancers. Study summary: An agonistic human IgG2 monoclonal antibody against OX40 (CD134) was given. Earlier anti-PD-1, anti-PD-L1 or anti-CTLA-4 therapy was permitted; less than 50% had received some.

The CDR3 sequence is 16 residues long. Some clones are missing from TCRdb's copy, which holds only in-frame ones; the method was immunoSEQ multiplex PCR. The data contain around 14,000 clones, over 75% of them seen just once; the ten biggest clones take up 15% to 20%. The chain links TRBV1 to TRBJ1-4; the table's D call TRBD1 went unverified against the DNA. TRBV1 is deemed a pseudogene. This sequence was found in an adult with an advanced solid tumor such as melanoma, head and neck, liver or kidney cancer. Source: CD4+ or CD8+ T cells sorted from blood, taken in a trial of the OX40 agonist ivuxolimab. DNA for the CDR3: TGCACCAGCAGCCAAGATTTGCCAGTCCAGGGCGAAAAACTGTTTTTT. Its protein is CTSSQDLPVQGEKLFF.